The 24 T cell receptor beta chains in this list originate from one sample, sequenced in a study of blood T cell repertoires in COVID-19. Some clones are missing from TCRdb's copy, which holds only in-frame ones; the method was immunoSEQ multiplex PCR. The data contain about 21,000 clones, roughly 85% of them seen just once; the ten biggest clones take up roughly 60%. Sequencing was done on a sample of peripheral blood. The receptors were sampled from an elderly man with acute or convalescent COVID-19.

This chain joins TRBV9 and TRBJ1-6; 7 bases are shared with TRBD1. CDR1 and CDR2 (germline): SGDLS, YYNGEE. V shed 4 bases and J 11 bases; nucleotides not matched to a gene: 12. This CDR3 has 15 amino acids. CDR3 protein: CASSPETGQFTPLHF. DNA for the CDR3: TGTGCCAGCAGCCCCGAGACAGGGCAATTCACACCCCTCCACTTT. The whole variable domain, filled in from reference TRBV9 and TRBJ1-6, reads DSGVTQTPKHLITATGQRVTLRCSPRSGDLSVYWYQQSLDQGLQFLIQYYNGEERAKGNILERFSAQQFPDLHSELNLSSLELGDSALYFCASSPETGQFTPLHFGNGTRLTVT.

The sample holds one count of this clone. The J gene is TRBJ2-1, the V gene TRBV15, with 7 bases aligning to TRBD1. The CDR3 extends over 15 amino acids. CDR1 and CDR2 (germline): LNHNV, YYDKDF (reference sequence). V was clipped by 0 bases and J by 6 bases; unmatched bases: 5. This chain's CDR3 is CATSRETGMANEQFF. DNA of the CDR3: TGTGCCACCAGCAGAGAGACAGGGATGGCCAATGAGCAGTTCTTC.

This clone appeared once. V and J are TRBV7-8 and TRBJ2-3; 9 bases fit TRBD2. Losses at the gene ends were 1 base for V and 6 bases for J; bases not matched to a gene: 8. The CDR3 contains 16 residues. Per germline, CDR1 SGHVS and CDR2 FQNEAQ. CDR3 in DNA: TGTGCCAGCAGCTTAGTAGTGACTAGCGGTCCGGATACGCAGTATTTT. Translated, it gives CASSLVVTSGPDTQYF. The complete variable domain, with remaining parts taken from reference TRBV7-8 and TRBJ2-3, reads GAGVSQSPRYKVAKRGQDVALRCDPISGHVSLFWYQQALGQGPEFLTYFQNEAQLDKSGLPSDRFFAERPEGSVSTLKIQRTQQEDSAVYLCASSLVVTSGPDTQYFGPGTRLTVL.

The chain couples TRBV15 to TRBJ1-6, with D possibly TRBD1 on 6 matching bases. The germline CDR1 and CDR2 sequences are LNHNV and YYDKDF (reference sequence). With 0 bases removed from V and 7 bases from J, the gap between germline ends came to 10 bases. The CDR3 extends over 15 amino acids. Written as DNA, the CDR3 is TGTGCCACCAGCAGAGATCCAGGGGCAAATTCACCCCTCCACTTT. Protein product: CATSRDPGANSPLHF.

This chain connects TRBV9 to TRBJ2-5, with TRBD1 matching 7 bases. CDR1 is SGDLS, CDR2 YYNGEE, per germline. Trimming at V came to 4 bases and at J to 3 bases, leaving 9 bases not matched to a gene. The length of the CDR3 is 15 residues. The CDR3 protein is CASSSYSDREETQYF. DNA for the CDR3: TGTGCCAGCAGCTCATACTCCGACAGGGAAGAGACCCAGTACTTC.

V gene TRBV7-2 combines with J gene TRBJ1-4, with a tentative D call TRBD1 (6 bases). From germline, CDR1 is SGHTA and CDR2 FQGNSA. This CDR3 has 14 amino acids. With 2 bases removed from V and 7 bases from J, the gap between germline ends came to 11 bases. The CDR3 protein is CASSLRGNVEKLFF. CDR3 nucleotides: TGTGCCAGCAGCTTAAGGGGGAATGTTGAAAAACTGTTTTTT.

The gene calls are TRBV28 and TRBJ1-2; 7 bases match TRBD1. The CDR3 covers 15 residues. Trimming at V came to 6 bases and at J to 2 bases, leaving 9 bases not matched to a gene. CDR1 is MDHEN, CDR2 SYDVKM, per germline. In DNA form, the CDR3 reads TGTGCCAGCAGCCCACCATGGGGACAGAACTATGGCTACACCTTC. As protein: CASSPPWGQNYGYTF.

The V gene is TRBV3-1 (or the pseudogene TRBV3-2), the J gene TRBJ2-2, with 11 nucleotides matching TRBD2. CDR3 length: 16 residues. Germline-derived CDR1 and CDR2 are LGHDT and YNNKEL (reference sequence). The trim removed 1 base at V and 4 bases at J, leaving 2 bases unmatched. CDR3 sequence reads: CASSQVGTSGTGELFF. Written as DNA, the CDR3 is TGTGCCAGCAGCCAAGTCGGGACTAGCGGCACCGGGGAGCTGTTTTTT.

This clone was picked up one time. This chain joins TRBV5-1 and TRBJ2-2; 8 nucleotides align to TRBD2. The CDR3 runs to 16 residues. The ends lost 2 bases at V and 5 bases at J; junction bases unmatched: 8. Germline CDR1 SGHRS, CDR2 YFSETQ. CDR3 sequence reads: CASSFLFGGGTGELFF. The CDR3 DNA follows: TGCGCCAGCAGCTTTCTCTTTGGCGGGGGGACCGGGGAGCTGTTTTTT.

The chain uses TRBV15 and TRBJ2-3, with 10 bases identical to TRBD2. The germline gives CDR1 LNHNV, CDR2 YYDKDF (reference sequence). This CDR3 has 15 residues. The junction had 3 bases not matched to a gene; V was cut back by 4 bases and J by 2 bases. CDR3 sequence reads: CATSTGLADTDTQYF. CDR3 nucleotide sequence: TGTGCCACCAGCACCGGACTAGCGGACACAGATACGCAGTATTTT.

V is TRBV6-5 and J is TRBJ1-2; 10 positions match TRBD1. The CDR3 consists of 14 residues. Trimming removed 5 bases from V and 4 bases from J; junction bases left unmatched: 4. Germline-derived CDR1 and CDR2 are MNHEY and SVGAGI. The CDR3 here is CASSIGQGGYGYTF. In DNA form, the CDR3 reads TGTGCCAGCAGTATAGGACAGGGGGGCTATGGCTACACCTTC.

The rearrangement links TRBV30 to TRBJ1-2; a possible D gene is TRBD1 (6 bases). The germline V and J ends were trimmed by 0 bases and 12 bases, with 14 bases remaining between them. The CDR3 has 12 residues. Germline CDR1 GTSNPN, CDR2 SVGIG (reference sequence). The CDR3 loop is CAWSVRWGHDTF. For the CDR3, the DNA is TGTGCCTGGAGTGTACGATGGGGGCACGACACCTTC.

The rearrangement joins TRBV7-2 to TRBJ1-5; D is unclear. The CDR3 runs 15 residues. Trimming left V 1 base short and J 3 bases short, with 10 bases between. Germline values: CDR1 SGHTA, CDR2 FQGNSA. The DNA for the CDR3 is TGTGCCAGCAGCTTAGAGGCAGAGGTCAATCAGCCCCAGCATTTT. It specifies CASSLEAEVNQPQHF. Combining the CDR3 with reference TRBV7-2 and TRBJ1-5 gives the whole variable domain GAGVSQSPSNKVTEKGKDVELRCDPISGHTALYWYRQSLGQGLEFLIYFQGNSAPDKSGLPSDRFSAERTGGSVSTLTIQRTQQEDSAVYLCASSLEAEVNQPQHFGDGTRLSIL.

V is TRBV18 and J is TRBJ1-1; no definite D call. V was cut by 6 bases and J by 4 bases, with 18 bases left in between. The CDR3 totals 15 residues. Germline V gives CDR1 KGHSH, CDR2 LQKENI. The CDR3 sequence: CASSNKAGSGTEAFF. CDR3 DNA: TGTGCCAGCTCCAATAAAGCGGGGTCGGGCACTGAAGCTTTCTTT. The variable domain in full, with the rest retrieved from reference TRBV18 and TRBJ1-1, is NAGVMQNPRHLVRRRGQEARLRCSPMKGHSHVYWYRQLPEEGLKFMVYLQKENIIDESGMPKERFSAEFPKEGPSILRIQQVVRGDSAAYFCASSNKAGSGTEAFFGQGTRLTVV.

V is TRBV7-9 and J is TRBJ2-3, with 9 bases that match TRBD2. There are 18 residues in the CDR3. With 0 bases clipped from V and 1 base from J, the junction kept 8 bases outside the gene matches. Germline V lookup: CDR1 SEHNR, CDR2 FQNEAQ (reference sequence). Here the CDR3 reads CASSLAPSSGGRTDTQYF. In DNA, the CDR3 is TGTGCCAGCAGCTTAGCACCCAGTAGCGGGGGTCGCACAGATACGCAGTATTTT.

This clone came up once. The rearrangement joins TRBV27 to TRBJ1-1, with D perhaps TRBD1 (5 bases). V was shortened by 5 bases and J by 6 bases, with 13 bases between the two germline ends. CDR3 length equals 13 residues. Germline V gene lookup returns CDR1 MNHEY and CDR2 SMNVEV (reference sequence). CDR3 nucleotides: TGTGCCAGCAGTATACGACAGAGCGCTGAAGCTTTCTTT. Protein: CASSIRQSAEAFF.

V is TRBV18 and J is TRBJ1-4; D possibly corresponds to TRBD1 (6 bases). Per germline, CDR1 KGHSH and CDR2 LQKENI. V dropped 3 bases and J dropped 7 bases, with 18 bases sitting between them. The CDR3 extends over 16 amino acids. CDR3 in amino acids: CASSPSRGRGSEKLFF. The CDR3, as DNA: TGTGCCAGCTCACCGAGCCGTGGCAGGGGTAGTGAAAAACTGTTTTTT.

This chain links TRBV28 with TRBJ1-1, with 9 bases fitting TRBD1. Germline CDR1 reads MDHEN; CDR2 reads SYDVKM. The V gene end was trimmed by 6 bases and the J gene end by 3 bases; junction bases not matched to a gene: 8. This CDR3 region has 15 residues. The CDR3 DNA reads as TGTGCCAGCAGCCCATGGGACAGGGAGTACACTGAAGCTTTCTTT. This sequence encodes CASSPWDREYTEAFF. The entire variable domain, with the rest obtained from reference TRBV28 and TRBJ1-1, is as follows: DVKVTQSSRYLVKRTGEKVFLECVQDMDHENMFWYRQDPGLGLRLIYFSYDVKMKEKGDIPEGYSVSREKKERFSLILESASTNQTSMYLCASSPWDREYTEAFFGQGTRLTVV.

The chain uses TRBV9 and TRBJ2-4; 7 bases are shared with TRBD2. The CDR3 is 13 amino acids. J lost 8 bases, V lost 4 bases, and 6 bases had no gene match. The germline V gene encodes CDR1 SGDLS and CDR2 YYNGEE. The CDR3 reads CASSPARGDIQYF. The CDR3, as DNA: TGTGCCAGCAGCCCCGCCCGGGGGGACATTCAGTACTTC.

This chain links TRBV7-3 with TRBJ2-7; D gene ambiguous. The germline V gene has CDR1 SGHTA and CDR2 FQGTGA. CDR3 length: 13 amino acids. V lost 4 bases, J lost 2 bases, and 9 bases lay in between. In DNA form, the CDR3 reads TGTGCCAGCAGCTACACATACACCTACGAGCAGTACTTC. This gives the protein CASSYTYTYEQYF. Drawing the rest from reference TRBV7-3 and TRBJ2-7, the complete variable domain is GAGVSQTPSNKVTEKGKYVELRCDPISGHTALYWYRQSLGQGPEFLIYFQGTGAADDSGLPNDRFFAVRPEGSVSTLKIQRTERGDSAVYLCASSYTYTYEQYFGPGTRLTVT.

This clone appeared a single time. The genes are TRBV5-6 and TRBJ1-6; D ambiguous. Germline lookup yields CDR1 SGHDT and CDR2 YYEEEE. This CDR3 region has 13 residues. V was shortened by 2 bases and J by 7 bases, with 7 bases between the two germline ends. In DNA, the CDR3 is TGTGCCAGCAGCTTCGATCAGAATTCACCCCTCCACTTT. It translates to CASSFDQNSPLHF.

This sequence joins TRBV3-1 (or the pseudogene TRBV3-2) and TRBJ1-5; 10 bases fit TRBD1. The germline gives CDR1 LGHDT, CDR2 YNNKEL (reference sequence). V lost 4 bases to trimming and J lost 3 bases; unmatched junction nucleotides: 12. The CDR3 loop spans 18 amino acids. Written as DNA, the CDR3 is TGTGCCAGCAGCCCGGGACAGGGGAGTCGTGGCGTCAATCAGCCCCAGCATTTT. Its protein is CASSPGQGSRGVNQPQHF.

This rearrangement joins TRBV7-9 to TRBJ1-4; no firm D call. The CDR3 totals 12 residues. Per the germline V gene, CDR1 is SEHNR and CDR2 is FQNEAQ (reference sequence). The germline V and J ends were trimmed by 10 bases and 0 bases, with 6 bases remaining between them. Here the CDR3 reads CATGATNEKLFF. The DNA of the CDR3 is TGTGCCACCGGTGCAACTAATGAAAAACTGTTTTTT.

This clone was detected only a few times. In DNA, the CDR3 is TGCGCCAGCAGCTTGGCCAGGTCTCGGTCGCAGAGACCTTTTTCTAACTATGGCTACACCTTC. This translates into CASSLARSRSQRPFSNYGYTF. The rearrangement joins TRBV5-1 to TRBJ1-2; D is ambiguous. There are 21 residues in the CDR3. CDR1 and CDR2 from the germline V gene are SGHRS and YFSETQ. Trimming removed 0 bases from V and 0 bases from J, with 27 bases in between.